The table lists the clone carrying this T cell receptor (beta chain) with many counts. Its antigen is undetermined. TCRdb redid the calling of the reads with MiXCR, one entry per CDR3 protein. The sample contains just over 450,000 distinct CDR3 sequences, about two fifths of which appear only once. The source of the sample is a study of T cell repertoires in cytomegalovirus infection. The wider study: As its CMV epitopes, the study selected recently identified HLA-C-restricted and well-studied HLA-B-restricted targets. Whole-study findings and limits: Ex vivo responses were dominated by HLA-C-restricted CMV-specific TCR beta clonotypes.

The V end was cut by 3 bases, the J end by 0 bases, with 8 bases between. The CDR3 is 15 amino acids. Germline V gene sequence: CDR1 SGHTA, CDR2 FQGNSA. The clonotype comes from a human donor in good health (CMV status not recorded). Some clones in this sample may be carry-over from other donors' samples. This chain links TRBV7-2 with TRBJ2-2; D is uncertain. Material: cultured PBMCs, obtained from culture after CMV antigen stimulation. The CDR3 nucleotides read TGTGCCAGCAGCTTTTACAGATCGAACACCGGGGAGCTGTTTTTT. As protein: CASSFYRSNTGELFF.